One and the same sample provided the 27 T cell receptor beta chains below, sequenced in a study of blood T cell repertoires in COVID-19. This table comes from immunoSEQ multiplex PCR, and its TCRdb copy is limited to in-frame clones, with some not included. The sample consists of some 210,000 clones, approximately 82% of them appearing once. Sequencing used peripheral blood. These receptors all stem from a man between 45 and 60 years old with active or convalescent COVID-19.

V is TRBV19 and J is TRBJ1-2, with D possibly matching TRBD1 (6 bases). Germline CDR1 is LNHDA and CDR2 is SQIVND (reference sequence). The V gene lost 6 bases and the J gene lost 5 bases, with 16 bases spanning the gap. This CDR3 has 14 amino acids. CDR3 DNA: TGTGCCAGTAGCCTCAGGACAGCTGCGTATGGCTACACCTTC. It codes for CASSLRTAAYGYTF.

The V call is TRBV11-2, the J call TRBJ1-6, with TRBD1 identical over 8 bases. The trim removed 2 bases at V and 7 bases at J, leaving 4 bases unmatched. CDR1 and CDR2 from the germline V gene are SGHAT and FQNNGV. The CDR3 sequence is 15 residues long. The CDR3 DNA is TGTGCCAGCAGCTTAAGGGGACAGGACAATTCACCCCTCCACTTT. Translation gives CASSLRGQDNSPLHF.

The chain uses TRBV4-2 and TRBJ2-5; possibly TRBD2 for D (6 bases). Trimming left V 0 bases short and J 4 bases short, with 12 bases between. Germline V gene data show CDR1 as LGHNA and CDR2 as YNFKEQ. The CDR3 has 15 residues. CDR3 bases: TGTGCCAGCAGCCAAGATGGGGACTCTGGAGAGACCCAGTACTTC. Its translation is CASSQDGDSGETQYF.

The V and J genes are TRBV5-4 and TRBJ1-3; 7 bases fit TRBD1. There are 16 residues in the CDR3. Trimming at V came to 4 bases and at J to 4 bases, leaving 11 bases not matched to a gene. CDR1 and CDR2 (germline): SGHNT, YYREEE (reference sequence). The CDR3 here is CASSVATGAAGNTIYF. DNA of the CDR3: TGTGCCAGCAGCGTGGCCACAGGGGCGGCGGGAAACACCATATATTTT.

The rearrangement joins TRBV3-1 (or the pseudogene TRBV3-2) to TRBJ1-2; 11 bases align to TRBD1. Germline V gene data show CDR1 as LGHDT and CDR2 as YNNKEL (reference sequence). The trim removed 2 bases at V and 7 bases at J, leaving 3 bases unmatched. CDR3 size: 14 residues. The CDR3 region has the DNA TGTGCCAGCAGCCAAAGGACAGGGGGCTTTGGCTACACCTTC. It yields the protein CASSQRTGGFGYTF.

The chain has TRBV5-6 and TRBJ1-4; no reliable D call. Germline CDR1 reads SGHDT; CDR2 reads YYEEEE. Trimming left V 1 base short and J 3 bases short, with 10 bases between. The CDR3 is 15 amino acids. CDR3 protein: CASSLRARANEKLFF. The CDR3 nucleotides are TGTGCCAGCAGCTTGCGCGCCCGGGCTAATGAAAAACTGTTTTTT. The whole variable domain, remainder taken from reference TRBV5-6 and TRBJ1-4, is DAGVTQSPTHLIKTRGQQVTLRCSPKSGHDTVSWYQQALGQGPQFIFQYYEEEERQRGNFPDRFSGHQFPNYSSELNVNALLLGDSALYLCASSLRARANEKLFFGSGTQLSVL.

V and J are TRBV5-6 and TRBJ2-1; weak D call: TRBD2 (5 bases). V was pared by 4 bases and J by 1 base, with 15 bases between. The CDR3 runs to 16 residues. Germline V gives CDR1 SGHDT, CDR2 YYEEEE. This chain's CDR3 is CASSRLALESYNEQFF. Written as DNA, the CDR3 is TGTGCCAGCAGCAGGTTAGCACTAGAATCCTACAATGAGCAGTTCTTC.

The chain couples TRBV19 to TRBJ2-1, with D unclear. Trimming shortened V by 11 bases and J by 8 bases, and 25 bases separated the two germline ends. Germline-derived CDR1 and CDR2 are LNHDA and SQIVND (reference sequence). This CDR3 has 15 amino acids. The CDR3 DNA reads as TGTGCCTTTCCTGGAGATTCGTGGGTTCGAGATGAGCAGTTCTTC. Encoded protein: CAFPGDSWVRDEQFF.

This sequence joins TRBV19 and TRBJ2-7; tentatively, D is TRBD1 (5 bases). From germline, CDR1 is LNHDA and CDR2 SQIVND (reference sequence). CDR3 length equals 14 residues. Deletions cut 6 bases from V and 2 bases from J, with 14 bases between. Here the CDR3 reads CASRQDKVPYEQYF. The CDR3 coding sequence is TGTGCCAGTAGACAGGACAAGGTACCCTACGAGCAGTACTTC.

This rearrangement joins TRBV11-2 to TRBJ2-2, with D perhaps TRBD2 (6 bases). This CDR3 has 15 amino acids. The V and J ends lost 5 bases and 5 bases respectively, with 15 bases between them. Germline V gene sequence: CDR1 SGHAT, CDR2 FQNNGV. DNA for the CDR3: TGTGCCAGCAGCCAGGGACTGAGAGGGACCGGGGAGCTGTTTTTT. This sequence encodes CASSQGLRGTGELFF.

The chain combines TRBV7-8 with TRBJ2-4, with a possible D match to TRBD2 (6 bases). V dropped 6 bases and J dropped 6 bases, with 18 bases sitting between them. Germline assignment: CDR1 SGHVS and CDR2 FQNEAQ. The CDR3 totals 15 residues. The chain's CDR3 is CASSLTGAAGNIQYF. For the CDR3, the DNA is TGTGCCAGCAGTTTAACTGGGGCAGCGGGAAACATTCAGTACTTC.

The V gene is TRBV9, the J gene TRBJ2-7; a weak D match, TRBD1 (6 bases). From germline, CDR1 is SGDLS and CDR2 YYNGEE. CDR3 length: 13 residues. Trimming took 3 bases from V and 5 from J, leaving 12 bases between them. The CDR3 protein is CASSAVQGNEQYF. CDR3 DNA: TGTGCCAGCAGCGCCGTACAGGGCAACGAGCAGTACTTC.

This chain connects TRBV15 to TRBJ1-2; D ambiguous. Trimming took 0 bases from V and 4 from J, leaving 6 bases between them. Germline V gene lookup returns CDR1 LNHNV and CDR2 YYDKDF (reference sequence). The CDR3 totals 13 residues. CDR3 sequence: CATSRDALYGYTF. The CDR3 bases are TGTGCCACCAGCAGAGATGCGCTCTATGGCTACACCTTC.

J is TRBJ1-1 and V is TRBV19, with 10 bases fitting TRBD1. The CDR3 runs to 15 residues. The germline CDR1 and CDR2 sequences are LNHDA and SQIVND (reference sequence). V lost 7 bases to trimming and J lost 0 bases; unmatched junction nucleotides: 5. CDR3 bases: TGTGCCAGTATGGGACAGGGGAACATGAACACTGAAGCTTTCTTT. Translating gives CASMGQGNMNTEAFF.

The chain carries TRBV5-1 and TRBJ1-1, with D possibly being TRBD1 (5 bases). The germline V gene encodes CDR1 SGHRS and CDR2 YFSETQ. CDR3 length equals 14 residues. The germline V and J ends were trimmed by 5 bases and 7 bases, with 18 bases remaining between them. CDR3 sequence (DNA): TGCGCCAGCAGTTTTCCGATCCGGGGGGGTGAAGCTTTCTTT. Translating gives CASSFPIRGGEAFF. Variable domain in full (rest from reference TRBV5-1 and TRBJ1-1): KAGVTQTPRYLIKTRGQQVTLSCSPISGHRSVSWYQQTPGQGLQFLFEYFSETQRNKGNFPGRFSGRQFSNSRSEMNVSTLELGDSALYLCASSFPIRGGEAFFGQGTRLTVV.

The J gene is TRBJ2-7, the V gene TRBV5-6, with D possibly being TRBD1 (6 bases). CDR3 length: 13 amino acids. Per the germline V gene, CDR1 is SGHDT and CDR2 is YYEEEE. Trimming left V 4 bases short and J 5 bases short, with 13 bases between. CDR3 sequence reads: CASSPNRAHEQYF. The CDR3 DNA follows: TGTGCCAGCAGCCCTAACAGGGCCCACGAGCAGTACTTC.

The V call is TRBV19, the J call TRBJ2-3; possibly TRBD2 for D (5 bases). In germline, CDR1 is LNHDA, CDR2 SQIVND (reference sequence). With 5 bases removed from V and 0 bases from J, the gap between germline ends came to 9 bases. The CDR3 loop spans 14 amino acids. The CDR3 region has the DNA TGTGCCAGTAGTGCGACTACCAGCACAGATACGCAGTATTTT. It codes for CASSATTSTDTQYF.

The gene calls are TRBV7-6 and TRBJ2-1, with D hard to call. Germline values: CDR1 SGHVS, CDR2 FNYEAQ. The CDR3 has 15 residues. V was trimmed by 1 base and J by 0 bases, leaving 7 bases between them. The DNA for the CDR3 is TGTGCCAGCAGCTTAGAGGAGATCTCCTACAATGAGCAGTTCTTC. Translated: CASSLEEISYNEQFF.

This clone has just one count. The genes are TRBV2 and TRBJ1-4, with 7 bases fitting TRBD1. The CDR3 extends over 14 amino acids. CDR1 is SNHLY, CDR2 FYNNEI, per germline. The J segment lost 6 bases and the V segment lost 9 bases, leaving 10 bases of the junction unmatched. In nucleotides, the CDR3 is TGTGCCAGTCTTCCCGGGACAGCCGATGAAAAACTGTTTTTT. Its protein product is CASLPGTADEKLFF.

The CDR3 region is CASSLEQGRSEAFF. The CDR3 DNA is TGTGCCAGCAGCTTAGAACAGGGTAGATCTGAAGCTTTCTTT. This sequence joins TRBV7-9 and TRBJ1-1; D is perhaps TRBD1 (6 bases). Germline assignment: CDR1 SEHNR and CDR2 FQNEAQ (reference sequence). This CDR3 has 14 residues. V shed 1 base and J shed 6 bases, with 12 bases lying between them.

This clone has just a few counts. CDR3 sequence: CASSTIRQGIIYEQYF. The CDR3 nucleotides are TGTGCCAGCAGTACCATAAGACAGGGTATCATCTACGAGCAGTACTTC. The chain links TRBV6-6 to TRBJ2-7; TRBD1 agrees at 7 bases. Germline CDR1 and CDR2: MNHNY and SVGAGI (reference sequence). After removal of 5 bases from V and 3 bases from J, the junction contained 13 bases not matched to a gene. The CDR3 runs to 16 residues.

The chain joins TRBV5-1 to TRBJ1-3; no clear D. Germline CDR1 is SGHRS and CDR2 is YFSETQ. The length of the CDR3 is 14 residues. V gave up 4 bases and J gave up 0 bases, with 8 bases separating them. In DNA, the CDR3 is TGCGCCAGCAGCCGCGAACTCTCTGGAAACACCATATATTTT. This gives the protein CASSRELSGNTIYF.

V is TRBV5-4 and J is TRBJ2-1, with D tentatively TRBD2 (6 bases). The CDR3 sequence is 13 residues long. V was pared by 4 bases and J by 6 bases, with 11 bases between. CDR1 and CDR2 (germline): SGHNT, YYREEE (reference sequence). The DNA of the CDR3 is TGTGCCAGCAGCCGTGGAGGGTTCAATGAGCAGTTCTTC. Translation gives CASSRGGFNEQFF.

V and J are TRBV11-2 and TRBJ1-2, with D maybe TRBD1 (5 bases). The CDR3 contains 15 residues. V gave up 5 bases and J gave up 4 bases, with 17 bases separating them. In germline, CDR1 is SGHAT, CDR2 FQNNGV. The CDR3 spells CASSPLRGDGYGYTF. The CDR3 nucleotides read TGTGCCAGCAGCCCTCTCCGGGGGGACGGCTATGGCTACACCTTC. Full variable domain (outside the CDR3, taken from reference TRBV11-2 and TRBJ1-2): EAGVAQSPRYKIIEKRQSVAFWCNPISGHATLYWYQQILGQGPKLLIQFQNNGVVDDSQLPKDRFSAERLKGVDSTLKIQPAKLEDSAVYLCASSPLRGDGYGYTFGSGTRLTVV.

The chain is built from TRBV14 and TRBJ2-1, with D tentatively TRBD1 (5 bases). The CDR3 covers 13 residues. V lost 0 bases to trimming and J lost 8 bases, with 8 bases between them. Germline V gene sequence: CDR1 SGHDN, CDR2 FVKESK. CDR3 nucleotide sequence: TGTGCCAGCAGCCAAGATAGGGGTGATGAGCAGTTCTTC. Its translation: CASSQDRGDEQFF. Variable domain in full (rest from reference TRBV14 and TRBJ2-1): EAGVTQFPSHSVIEKGQTVTLRCDPISGHDNLYWYRRVMGKEIKFLLHFVKESKQDESGMPNNRFLAERTGGTYSTLKVQPAELEDSGVYFCASSQDRGDEQFFGPGTRLTVL.

The V gene is TRBV25-1, the J gene TRBJ2-7, with D perhaps matching TRBD2 (5 bases). The CDR3 contains 12 residues. Germline values: CDR1 MGHDK, CDR2 SYGVNS. Trimming pared 2 bases from V and 4 bases from J, leaving 6 bases between. The CDR3 sequence: CASSEGRYEQYF. CDR3 DNA sequence: TGTGCCAGCAGTGAAGGGAGATACGAGCAGTACTTC.

The J gene is TRBJ2-1, the V gene TRBV24-1; D gene unclear. Trimming pared 0 bases from V and 4 bases from J, leaving 6 bases between. Germline V gives CDR1 KGHDR, CDR2 SFDVKD. This CDR3 contains 14 residues. The CDR3 is CATSDLSRYNEQFF. The CDR3 bases are TGTGCCACCAGTGATTTGTCTAGGTACAATGAGCAGTTCTTC.